These T cell receptor beta chains were read from a single sample in a study of Graves' ophthalmopathy and Graves' hyperthyroidism. TCRdb analysed the multiplex PCR reads with MiXCR anew, one entry per CDR3 protein. The sample comprises 650,000 to 900,000 distinct CDR3 sequences, approximately 40% of which are singletons, and approximately 46% rests with the top ten. Sequencing was done on a sample of peripheral blood. The receptors derive from an adult man with Graves' ophthalmopathy. CDR3s include the opening cysteine and the closing phenylalanine or tryptophan. The D gene is left open where the match is weak. Expanded clones get a size class; other rows say once, few or many, or leave the size out.

j_call d_call clone_size v_call cdr3_aa cdr3_nt
TRBJ1-2 TRBD1 - TRBV25-1 CARPTGGNYGYTF TGTGCCAGACCGACAGGGGGCAACTATGGCTACACCTTC
TRBJ2-1 - - TRBV29-1 CSVGGLYNEQFF TGCAGCGTTGGGGGACTTTACAATGAGCAGTTCTTC
TRBJ2-7 TRBD1 - TRBV19 CASSRAGGVSYEQYF TGTGCCAGCAGCCGTGCAGGGGGCGTCTCCTACGAGCAGTACTTC
TRBJ1-1 TRBD1 - TRBV19 CASSIMKGQGLVNTEAFF TGTGCCAGTAGTATTATGAAAGGACAGGGTTTGGTGAACACTGAAGCTTTCTTT
TRBJ2-7 - few TRBV10-3 CAISAEFYEQYF TGTGCCATCAGTGCAGAGTTCTACGAGCAGTACTTC
TRBJ2-7 TRBD1 few TRBV12-3/TRBV12-4 CASSFLQGAVNYEQYF TGTGCCAGCAGTTTTTTACAGGGGGCGGTAAACTACGAGCAGTACTTC
TRBJ1-5 - - TRBV24-1 CASNRGGDHNQPQHF TGTGCCAGCAACCGGGGGGGGGACCACAATCAGCCCCAGCATTTT
TRBJ1-4 TRBD1 - TRBV9 CASSGQGWDNEKLFF TGTGCCAGCAGCGGACAGGGTTGGGACAATGAAAAACTGTTTTTT
TRBJ1-1 - - TRBV6-4 CASSRGEAFF TGTGCCAGCAGTCGAGGTGAAGCTTTCTTT
TRBJ1-5 TRBD1 - TRBV19 CASSQNRGLGNQPQHF TGTGCCAGTAGCCAAAACAGGGGGTTGGGCAATCAGCCCCAGCATTTT
TRBJ1-2 - - TRBV24-1 CASSYRADGYTF TGTGCCAGCAGTTACAGGGCGGATGGCTACACCTTC
TRBJ1-1 - - TRBV9 CASSVEGPTEAFF TGTGCCAGCAGCGTAGAGGGACCCACTGAAGCTTTCTTT
TRBJ2-7 - few TRBV10-3 CAIGLAYEQYF TGTGCCATCGGGCTAGCCTACGAGCAGTACTTC
TRBJ2-5 - many TRBV7-3 CASSAGLRETQYF TGTGCCAGCAGCGCGGGATTACGGGAGACCCAGTACTTC
TRBJ2-2 TRBD1 - TRBV25-1 CAWSGDRDRNTGELFF TGTGCCTGGAGTGGGGACCGGGACAGGAACACCGGGGAGCTGTTTTTT
TRBJ2-2 - - TRBV20-1 CSASGGPNAGELFF TGCAGTGCTAGTGGCGGACCCAACGCCGGGGAGCTGTTTTTT
TRBJ1-1 TRBD1 many TRBV29-1 CSAGQSSEAFF TGCAGCGCGGGACAGTCAAGTGAAGCTTTCTTT
TRBJ2-7 TRBD1 many TRBV7-3 CASSLTPGGIYEQYF TGTGCCAGCAGCTTAACGCCAGGGGGCATCTACGAGCAGTACTTC
TRBJ2-5 - many TRBV7-9 CASSLADSRHQETQYF TGTGCCAGCAGCTTAGCGGACAGCAGACACCAAGAGACCCAGTACTTC
TRBJ2-2 TRBD1 many TRBV7-8 CASSLARQGTDDGELFF TGTGCCAGCAGCTTAGCAAGACAGGGGACCGACGACGGGGAGCTGTTTTTT
TRBJ2-3 - - TRBV29-1 CSVAGGPDTQYF TGCAGCGTTGCCGGGGGCCCGGATACGCAGTATTTT
TRBJ2-5 - - TRBV20-1 CSAMGAQYF TGCAGTGCTATGGGGGCCCAGTACTTC
TRBJ2-7 - many TRBV10-3 CAISESRLEQYF TGTGCCATCAGTGAGTCTCGCCTCGAGCAGTACTTC
TRBJ1-6 - once TRBV25-1 CASVEEGNSYNSPLHF TGTGCCAGCGTTGAAGAGGGAAACTCCTATAATTCACCCCTCCACTTT
TRBJ2-5 - - TRBV10-3 CASSEILGAETQYF TGTGCCAGCAGTGAAATTTTGGGAGCGGAGACCCAGTACTTC
TRBJ2-5 - many TRBV7-3 CASSLTSARGETQYF TGTGCCAGCAGCTTAACTTCGGCCAGGGGAGAGACCCAGTACTTC
TRBJ1-1 TRBD1 - TRBV25-1 CASSLDREVTAEAFF TGTGCCAGCAGCCTCGACAGGGAAGTTACGGCGGAAGCTTTCTTT
TRBJ1-2 TRBD1 - TRBV29-1 CSVAQGGGYGYTF TGCAGCGTTGCCCAGGGGGGCGGCTATGGCTACACCTTC
TRBJ1-5 TRBD1 many TRBV10-3 CAISEGTGDQPQHF TGTGCCATCAGTGAAGGGACAGGGGATCAGCCCCAGCATTTT
TRBJ2-7 - - TRBV7-9 CASSLARDRQYF TGTGCCAGCAGCTTAGCGCGAGACAGGCAGTACTTC
TRBJ2-6 TRBD1 - TRBV7-9 CASSRDRGTPSGANVLTF TGTGCCAGCAGCCGGGACAGGGGGACCCCCTCTGGGGCCAACGTCCTGACTTTC
TRBJ2-5 TRBD2 - TRBV7-3 CASSLVSGGFRETQYF TGTGCCAGCAGCTTGGTTAGCGGGGGGTTCCGAGAGACCCAGTACTTC
TRBJ1-6 TRBD1 - TRBV7-8 CASSKRQGADSNSPLHF TGTGCCAGCAGCAAAAGACAGGGGGCCGACTCTAATTCACCCCTCCACTTT
TRBJ2-5 - - TRBV2 CASSQDTRETQYF TGTGCCAGCAGTCAAGACACCAGGGAGACCCAGTACTTC
TRBJ2-7 - many TRBV10-2 CASSVGQGIIYEQYF TGCGCCAGCAGTGTCGGGCAGGGAATAATCTACGAGCAGTACTTC
TRBJ2-5 TRBD1 many TRBV7-3 CASSFGTGGETQYF TGTGCCAGCAGCTTCGGGACAGGAGGAGAGACCCAGTACTTC
TRBJ1-5 - few TRBV6-1 CASKYRANSNQPQHF TGTGCCAGCAAATACAGGGCTAATAGCAATCAGCCCCAGCATTTT
TRBJ2-2 TRBD2 - TRBV25-1 CASSALGRARTGELFF TGTGCCAGCAGTGCCTTAGGGAGGGCGCGTACCGGGGAGCTGTTTTTT
TRBJ2-7 - - TRBV2 CASFSTITVSYEQYF TGTGCCAGCTTCTCGACTATAACGGTGAGCTACGAGCAGTACTTC
TRBJ1-2 TRBD1 many TRBV2 CASSVEQGEFYGYTF TGTGCCAGCAGTGTTGAGCAGGGGGAGTTTTATGGCTACACCTTC
TRBJ1-4 - many TRBV15 CATSRDRQGKEKLFF TGTGCCACCAGCAGAGATCGCCAGGGAAAAGAAAAACTGTTTTTT
TRBJ1-4 TRBD1 - TRBV7-9 CASSGVDRGNEKLFF TGTGCCAGCAGCGGCGTCGACAGGGGCAATGAAAAACTGTTTTTT
TRBJ1-2 TRBD1 - TRBV2 CASSLADRVLYGYTF TGTGCCAGCAGTTTAGCAGACAGGGTCCTATATGGCTACACCTTC
TRBJ1-2 - - TRBV15 CATSRGVSRNTF TGTGCCACCAGCAGAGGAGTCAGTAGGAACACCTTC
TRBJ1-1 TRBD1 - TRBV7-9 CASRLGQGGTEAFF TGTGCCAGCAGGTTAGGACAGGGTGGCACTGAAGCTTTCTTT
TRBJ1-4 - - TRBV5-4 CASSLQSNNEKLFF TGTGCCAGCAGCCTCCAGAGTAATAATGAAAAACTGTTTTTT
TRBJ2-5 - many TRBV7-2 CASSLGRARGGETQYF TGTGCCAGCAGCTTAGGTCGGGCCAGGGGGGGAGAGACCCAGTACTTC